A selection of T cell receptor beta chains follows, all from one sample in a study of blood T cell repertoires in COVID-19. Method: immunoSEQ multiplex PCR; TCRdb's copy keeps in-frame clones and lacks some. Here the sample spans roughly 140,000 clones, approximately 87% being singletons. The specimen sequenced was peripheral blood. The receptors originated from a woman aged 35 to 49 with acute or convalescent COVID-19. CDR3s include the opening cysteine and the closing phenylalanine or tryptophan. The order of the fields is V gene, J gene, D gene, clone size, CDR3 length, CDR3 DNA, CDR3 protein. A D gene is named only where the DNA matches it firmly. Clone size is shown for a subset of rows, as once, few, many or a class of expanded clone.

V gene: TRBV5-4
J gene: TRBJ2-3
D gene: TRBD2
clone size: NA
CDR3 length: 15
CDR3 DNA: TGTGCCAGCAGCTTGGGGCTAGCGGGTACAGATACGCAGTATTTT
CDR3 protein: CASSLGLAGTDTQYF

V gene: TRBV6-2/TRBV6-3
J gene: TRBJ1-5
D gene: TRBD1
clone size: NA
CDR3 length: 15
CDR3 DNA: TGTGCCAGCAGTTACTTGGGACAGCCAAATCAGCCCCAGCATTTT
CDR3 protein: CASSYLGQPNQPQHF

V gene: TRBV18
J gene: TRBJ1-3
D gene: NA
clone size: NA
CDR3 length: 16
CDR3 DNA: TGTGCCAGCTCACCAATAGCGAGTTTCTCCGGAAACACCATATATTTT
CDR3 protein: CASSPIASFSGNTIYF

V gene: TRBV7-2
J gene: TRBJ2-1
D gene: NA
clone size: NA
CDR3 length: 15
CDR3 DNA: TGTGCCAGCAGCCCAGGGTTAGCGGCCTCGGATGAGCAGTTCTTC
CDR3 protein: CASSPGLAASDEQFF

V gene: TRBV28
J gene: TRBJ1-6
D gene: NA
clone size: NA
CDR3 length: 13
CDR3 DNA: TGTGCCAGCAGTTTGAGCGACCGAAAAGCCCTCCACTTT
CDR3 protein: CASSLSDRKALHF

V gene: TRBV27
J gene: TRBJ2-2
D gene: NA
clone size: NA
CDR3 length: 15
CDR3 DNA: TGTGCCAGCAGTTTAGCGGGTGCAATCACCGGGGAGCTGTTTTTT
CDR3 protein: CASSLAGAITGELFF

V gene: TRBV11-2
J gene: TRBJ2-5
D gene: NA
clone size: NA
CDR3 length: 15
CDR3 DNA: TGTGCCAGCAGCTTAGATCCCGGGGAGTGGGAGACCCAGTACTTC
CDR3 protein: CASSLDPGEWETQYF

V gene: TRBV30
J gene: TRBJ1-3
D gene: NA
clone size: NA
CDR3 length: 13
CDR3 DNA: TGTGCCTGCTCGGGGAGCAGTGGAAACACCATATATTTT
CDR3 protein: CACSGSSGNTIYF

V gene: TRBV5-1
J gene: TRBJ2-5
D gene: TRBD2
clone size: NA
CDR3 length: 18
CDR3 DNA: TGCGCCAGCAGCTTGGCGACTAGCGGGGGCCCCGGCTATGAGACCCAGTACTTC
CDR3 protein: CASSLATSGGPGYETQYF

V gene: TRBV7-6
J gene: TRBJ2-1
D gene: TRBD2
clone size: NA
CDR3 length: 16
CDR3 DNA: TGTGCCAGCAGCTTAGCCACTAGCGGGATAGGGGATGAGCAGTTCTTC
CDR3 protein: CASSLATSGIGDEQFF

V gene: TRBV5-1
J gene: TRBJ2-1
D gene: TRBD2
clone size: NA
CDR3 length: 15
CDR3 DNA: TGCGCCAGCAGCTTGAGTGGGACTACCTACAATGAGCAGTTCTTC
CDR3 protein: CASSLSGTTYNEQFF

V gene: TRBV18
J gene: TRBJ1-1
D gene: NA
clone size: NA
CDR3 length: 15
CDR3 DNA: TGTGCCAGCTCACCACCGGCAAGGGGGAACACTGAAGCTTTCTTT
CDR3 protein: CASSPPARGNTEAFF

V gene: TRBV4-1
J gene: TRBJ1-1
D gene: NA
clone size: NA
CDR3 length: 16
CDR3 DNA: TGCGCCAGCAGCCAATTATTACCCACAGGGCCCACTGAAGCTTTCTTT
CDR3 protein: CASSQLLPTGPTEAFF

V gene: TRBV29-1
J gene: TRBJ2-5
D gene: TRBD1
clone size: NA
CDR3 length: 15
CDR3 DNA: TGCAGCGTTGAAGCGGGGACAGGGGGCCAAGAGACCCAGTACTTC
CDR3 protein: CSVEAGTGGQETQYF

V gene: TRBV4-3
J gene: TRBJ1-1
D gene: TRBD1
clone size: NA
CDR3 length: 13
CDR3 DNA: TGCGCCAGCGCGGGACAGTTGAACACTGAAGCTTTCTTT
CDR3 protein: CASAGQLNTEAFF

V gene: TRBV5-1
J gene: TRBJ2-1
D gene: TRBD2
clone size: NA
CDR3 length: 16
CDR3 DNA: TGCGCCAGCAGCTTGGCCCTAGCGGGAGGTGGGGATGAGCAGTTCTTC
CDR3 protein: CASSLALAGGGDEQFF

V gene: TRBV10-3
J gene: TRBJ2-7
D gene: TRBD1
clone size: NA
CDR3 length: 15
CDR3 DNA: TGTGCCATCAGTGCTGCGGGACAGGGGTCCGCCGTGCCGTACTTC
CDR3 protein: CAISAAGQGSAVPYF

V gene: TRBV19
J gene: TRBJ1-2
D gene: TRBD1
clone size: few
CDR3 length: 15
CDR3 DNA: TGTGCCAGTAGTGTGCAGGGGGCGAAGTCGGACGGCTACACCTTC
CDR3 protein: CASSVQGAKSDGYTF

V gene: TRBV28
J gene: TRBJ2-7
D gene: TRBD2
clone size: NA
CDR3 length: 15
CDR3 DNA: TGTGCCAGCAGGACGGGAGGGGGGAACTCCTACGAGCAGTACTTC
CDR3 protein: CASRTGGGNSYEQYF

V gene: TRBV5-6
J gene: TRBJ2-4
D gene: TRBD2
clone size: NA
CDR3 length: 13
CDR3 DNA: TGTGCCACCAGCCGGGGGGGGCATGACATTCAGTACTTC
CDR3 protein: CATSRGGHDIQYF

V gene: TRBV4-1
J gene: TRBJ2-7
D gene: NA
clone size: few
CDR3 length: 16
CDR3 DNA: TGCGCCAGCAGCTATTCCGCTTCAGGCCGCTCCTACGAGCAGTACTTC
CDR3 protein: CASSYSASGRSYEQYF

V gene: TRBV7-9
J gene: TRBJ2-7
D gene: TRBD2
clone size: NA
CDR3 length: 15
CDR3 DNA: TGTGCCAGCTCCCGATGGACTAGCGACTCCTACGAGCAGTACTTC
CDR3 protein: CASSRWTSDSYEQYF

V gene: TRBV6-5
J gene: TRBJ1-1
D gene: NA
clone size: NA
CDR3 length: 13
CDR3 DNA: TGTGCCAGTCAATTAGGGGGTTTAACTGAAGCTTTCTTT
CDR3 protein: CASQLGGLTEAFF

V gene: TRBV6-6
J gene: TRBJ1-1
D gene: NA
clone size: NA
CDR3 length: 15
CDR3 DNA: TGTGCCAGCAGTTACCTATGGAGGGTTACGACTGAAGCTTTCTTT
CDR3 protein: CASSYLWRVTTEAFF

V gene: TRBV5-6
J gene: TRBJ1-1
D gene: NA
clone size: NA
CDR3 length: 14
CDR3 DNA: TGTGCCAGCAGCTCGGGACTCGGGTACACTGAAGCTTTCTTT
CDR3 protein: CASSSGLGYTEAFF

V gene: TRBV18
J gene: TRBJ1-4
D gene: TRBD1
clone size: NA
CDR3 length: 15
CDR3 DNA: TGTGCCAGCTCACCGCGACAGGGCAAAGACGAAAAACTGTTTTTT
CDR3 protein: CASSPRQGKDEKLFF

V gene: TRBV6-5
J gene: TRBJ1-1
D gene: NA
clone size: NA
CDR3 length: 15
CDR3 DNA: TGTGCCAGCAGATCACCAGAGGGCCTGAACACTGAAGCTTTCTTT
CDR3 protein: CASRSPEGLNTEAFF

V gene: TRBV4-1
J gene: TRBJ2-1
D gene: TRBD1
clone size: once
CDR3 length: 15
CDR3 DNA: TGCGCCAGCAGCCAAGGACAGGGCCAATACAATGAGCAGTTCTTC
CDR3 protein: CASSQGQGQYNEQFF

V gene: TRBV27
J gene: TRBJ2-2
D gene: TRBD2
clone size: NA
CDR3 length: 18
CDR3 DNA: TGTGCCAGCAGTATAACTATAGCGGGACCCAAGAACACCGGGGAGCTGTTTTTT
CDR3 protein: CASSITIAGPKNTGELFF

V gene: TRBV11-3
J gene: TRBJ1-1
D gene: TRBD1
clone size: NA
CDR3 length: 14
CDR3 DNA: TGTGCCAGCAGCCGTACAGGGGCGAACACTGAAGCTTTCTTT
CDR3 protein: CASSRTGANTEAFF

V gene: TRBV19
J gene: TRBJ2-1
D gene: TRBD2
clone size: once
CDR3 length: 18
CDR3 DNA: TGTGCCAGTAGTATAACCAGACTAGCGGGAGGGCGAGTGAGTGAGCAGTTCTTC
CDR3 protein: CASSITRLAGGRVSEQFF

V gene: TRBV11-2
J gene: TRBJ1-4
D gene: TRBD1
clone size: NA
CDR3 length: 15
CDR3 DNA: TGTGCCAGCAGCGATACAGGGGCGTCTAATGAAAAACTGTTTTTT
CDR3 protein: CASSDTGASNEKLFF

V gene: TRBV7-2
J gene: TRBJ1-1
D gene: NA
clone size: NA
CDR3 length: 14
CDR3 DNA: TGTGCCAGCAGCTCGAGTGGGGCGAGAACTGAAGCTTTCTTT
CDR3 protein: CASSSSGARTEAFF

V gene: TRBV5-1
J gene: TRBJ1-2
D gene: TRBD1
clone size: NA
CDR3 length: 13
CDR3 DNA: TGCGCCAGCAGCCCGGGACAGATCTATGGCTACACCTTC
CDR3 protein: CASSPGQIYGYTF

V gene: TRBV24-1
J gene: TRBJ2-4
D gene: NA
clone size: NA
CDR3 length: 11
CDR3 DNA: TGTGCCACCAGTGATTGGGGCGGCTTCTACTTC
CDR3 protein: CATSDWGGFYF

V gene: TRBV18
J gene: TRBJ1-1
D gene: TRBD1
clone size: NA
CDR3 length: 15
CDR3 DNA: TGTGCCAGCTCACCCCGGACAGGGGGGAACACTGAAGCTTTCTTT
CDR3 protein: CASSPRTGGNTEAFF

V gene: TRBV18
J gene: TRBJ1-1
D gene: TRBD1
clone size: once
CDR3 length: 18
CDR3 DNA: TGTGCCAGCTCACCGTCCAGGGGGAGCCAACCCATGAACACTGAAGCTTTCTTT
CDR3 protein: CASSPSRGSQPMNTEAFF

V gene: TRBV13
J gene: TRBJ2-7
D gene: TRBD1
clone size: NA
CDR3 length: 17
CDR3 DNA: TGTGCCAGCAGCTTTAGGCTATCAGGGACAGGGGACTACGAGCAGTACTTC
CDR3 protein: CASSFRLSGTGDYEQYF

V gene: TRBV19
J gene: TRBJ1-5
D gene: NA
clone size: NA
CDR3 length: 17
CDR3 DNA: TGTGCCAGTAGTGGTCGGACAGTGGGGTTTAGCAATCAGCCCCAGCATTTT
CDR3 protein: CASSGRTVGFSNQPQHF

V gene: TRBV6-1
J gene: TRBJ1-6
D gene: NA
clone size: NA
CDR3 length: 16
CDR3 DNA: TGTGCCAGCAGTGGTCTTTCTGGAGCCTATAATTCACCCCTCCACTTT
CDR3 protein: CASSGLSGAYNSPLHF

V gene: TRBV10-3
J gene: TRBJ2-1
D gene: TRBD2
clone size: NA
CDR3 length: 15
CDR3 DNA: TGTGCCATCAGTGAGCTGGGACTAGCGTACAATGAGCAGTTCTTC
CDR3 protein: CAISELGLAYNEQFF

V gene: TRBV20-1
J gene: TRBJ1-3
D gene: NA
clone size: NA
CDR3 length: 15
CDR3 DNA: TGCAGTGCTAGTCCGGGACTCAACTCTGGAAACACCATATATTTT
CDR3 protein: CSASPGLNSGNTIYF

V gene: TRBV24-1
J gene: TRBJ2-5
D gene: TRBD1
clone size: once
CDR3 length: 16
CDR3 DNA: TGTGCCACCAGTGATTCGGGACAGGGGGGAGGCGAGACCCAGTACTTC
CDR3 protein: CATSDSGQGGGETQYF

V gene: TRBV6-6
J gene: TRBJ1-5
D gene: NA
clone size: NA
CDR3 length: 11
CDR3 DNA: TGTGCCAGCAGTAATACAGGGACCCAGCATTTT
CDR3 protein: CASSNTGTQHF

V gene: TRBV3-1/TRBV3-2
J gene: TRBJ1-1
D gene: TRBD1
clone size: once
CDR3 length: 15
CDR3 DNA: TGTGCCAGCAGCCCATCGGACAGGATTGGCACTGAAGCTTTCTTT
CDR3 protein: CASSPSDRIGTEAFF

V gene: TRBV28
J gene: TRBJ1-5
D gene: TRBD1
clone size: NA
CDR3 length: 13
CDR3 DNA: TGTGCCAGCAGTTTTGACAGGGCCCAGCCCCAGCATTTT
CDR3 protein: CASSFDRAQPQHF

V gene: TRBV5-1
J gene: TRBJ2-1
D gene: TRBD2
clone size: NA
CDR3 length: 15
CDR3 DNA: TGCGCCAGCAGCTTGCCGGGACTAGTGGGGGATGAGCAGTTCTTC
CDR3 protein: CASSLPGLVGDEQFF

V gene: TRBV19
J gene: TRBJ1-4
D gene: TRBD1
clone size: once
CDR3 length: 13
CDR3 DNA: TGTGCCAGTAGTCAGGGGGTGAAGGAAAAACTGTTTTTT
CDR3 protein: CASSQGVKEKLFF

V gene: TRBV2
J gene: TRBJ1-1
D gene: NA
clone size: NA
CDR3 length: 14
CDR3 DNA: TGTGCCAGCGGCGGGGAGGGGGTCTTGACTGAAGCTTTCTTT
CDR3 protein: CASGGEGVLTEAFF

V gene: TRBV18
J gene: TRBJ1-6
D gene: TRBD1
clone size: NA
CDR3 length: 17
CDR3 DNA: TGTGCCAGCTCACCGGCCGCCGGGACAGCGCAAAATTCACCCCTCCACTTT
CDR3 protein: CASSPAAGTAQNSPLHF

V gene: TRBV11-2
J gene: TRBJ2-1
D gene: NA
clone size: few
CDR3 length: 14
CDR3 DNA: TGTGCCAGCAGCTTAGGGGACACGTACAATGAGCAGTTCTTC
CDR3 protein: CASSLGDTYNEQFF

V gene: TRBV7-9
J gene: TRBJ2-1
D gene: NA
clone size: once
CDR3 length: 16
CDR3 DNA: TGTGCCAGCAGCTTAGAACCGGGACCAGGGGGGAATGAGCAGTTCTTC
CDR3 protein: CASSLEPGPGGNEQFF

V gene: TRBV27
J gene: TRBJ1-5
D gene: NA
clone size: once
CDR3 length: 13
CDR3 DNA: TGTGCCAGCAGTTTATCCGGGAATCAGCCCCAGCATTTT
CDR3 protein: CASSLSGNQPQHF

V gene: TRBV30
J gene: TRBJ2-7
D gene: TRBD2
clone size: NA
CDR3 length: 13
CDR3 DNA: TGTGCCTGGAGTGGGCTAGCGGGTGGGGAGCAGTACTTC
CDR3 protein: CAWSGLAGGEQYF

V gene: TRBV7-2
J gene: TRBJ1-5
D gene: TRBD1
clone size: NA
CDR3 length: 16
CDR3 DNA: TGTGCCAGCAGCCGCACCCCGGACAGGGGGAATCAGCCCCAGCATTTT
CDR3 protein: CASSRTPDRGNQPQHF